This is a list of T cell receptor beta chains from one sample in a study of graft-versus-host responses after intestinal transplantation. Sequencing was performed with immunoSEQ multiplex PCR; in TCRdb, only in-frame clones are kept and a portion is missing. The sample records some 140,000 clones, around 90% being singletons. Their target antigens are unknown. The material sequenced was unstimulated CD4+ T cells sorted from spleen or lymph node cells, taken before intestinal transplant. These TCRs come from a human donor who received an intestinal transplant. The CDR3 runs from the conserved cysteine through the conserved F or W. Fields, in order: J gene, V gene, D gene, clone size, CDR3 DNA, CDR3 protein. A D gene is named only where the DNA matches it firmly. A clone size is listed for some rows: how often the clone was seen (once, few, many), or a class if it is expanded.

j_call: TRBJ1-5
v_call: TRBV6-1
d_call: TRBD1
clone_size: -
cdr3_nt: TGTGCCAGCAGTGCCCAGCCGGGACAGTTAAATCAGCCCCAGCATTTT
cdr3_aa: CASSAQPGQLNQPQHF

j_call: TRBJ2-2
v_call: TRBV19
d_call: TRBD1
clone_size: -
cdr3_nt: TGTGCCAGTACCACCGGGACAGGGGGCTTAGGGGAGCTGTTTTTT
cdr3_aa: CASTTGTGGLGELFF

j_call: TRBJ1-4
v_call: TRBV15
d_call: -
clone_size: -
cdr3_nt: TGTGCCACCAGCAGAGAACAGGGACCTAATGAAAAACTGTTTTTT
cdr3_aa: CATSREQGPNEKLFF

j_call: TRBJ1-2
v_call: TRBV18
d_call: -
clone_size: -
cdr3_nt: TGTGCCAGCCCACCGGGAGGTAGCTATGGCTACACCTTC
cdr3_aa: CASPPGGSYGYTF

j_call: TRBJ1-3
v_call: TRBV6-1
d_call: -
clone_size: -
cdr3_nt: TGTGCCAGCAGTGCCCAAGGCTCTGGAAACACCATATATTTT
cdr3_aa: CASSAQGSGNTIYF

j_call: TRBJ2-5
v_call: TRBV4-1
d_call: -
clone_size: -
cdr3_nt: TGCGCCAGCAGCCAAGATACGGGGTACCAAGAGACCCAGTACTTC
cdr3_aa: CASSQDTGYQETQYF

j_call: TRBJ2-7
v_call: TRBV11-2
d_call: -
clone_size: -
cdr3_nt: TGTGCCAGCAGCTTAGTAAGACAGTTTTCCTACGAGCAGTACTTC
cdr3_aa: CASSLVRQFSYEQYF

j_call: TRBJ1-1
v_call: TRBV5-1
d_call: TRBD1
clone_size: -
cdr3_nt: TGCGCCAGCAAAGATCGGACAGGGGCCGCCCAGGACACTGAAGCTTTCTTT
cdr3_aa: CASKDRTGAAQDTEAFF

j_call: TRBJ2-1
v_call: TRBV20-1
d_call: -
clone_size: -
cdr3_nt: TGCAGTGCACCCTCCTACAATGAGCAGTTCTTC
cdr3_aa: CSAPSYNEQFF

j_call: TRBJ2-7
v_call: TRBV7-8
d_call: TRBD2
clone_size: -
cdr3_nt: TGTGCCAGCAGCTTGGCTAGCGGGAGTTCCTACGAGCAGTACTTC
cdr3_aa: CASSLASGSSYEQYF

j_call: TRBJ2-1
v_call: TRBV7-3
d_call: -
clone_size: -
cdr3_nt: TGTGCCAGCAGCTTAAGTAGACTAGACGTCGGTGAGCAGTTCTTC
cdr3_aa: CASSLSRLDVGEQFF

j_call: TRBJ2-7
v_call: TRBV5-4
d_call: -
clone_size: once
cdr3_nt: TGTGCCAGCAGCCGGGACTTGCTTCGTTACGAGCAGTACTTC
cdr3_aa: CASSRDLLRYEQYF

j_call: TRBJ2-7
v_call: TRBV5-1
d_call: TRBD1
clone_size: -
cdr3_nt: TGCGCCAGCAGCCGGGACAGGTACTACGAGCAGTACTTC
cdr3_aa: CASSRDRYYEQYF

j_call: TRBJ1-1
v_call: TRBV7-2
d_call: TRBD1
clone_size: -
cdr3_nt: TGTGCCAGCAGCCCGGACAGGTTGAACACTGAAGCTTTCTTT
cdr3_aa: CASSPDRLNTEAFF

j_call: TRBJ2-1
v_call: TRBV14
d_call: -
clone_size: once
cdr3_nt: TGTGCCAGCAGCCAAGAGGGATTCGGGGGCTGGAGTGAGCAGTTCTTC
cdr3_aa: CASSQEGFGGWSEQFF

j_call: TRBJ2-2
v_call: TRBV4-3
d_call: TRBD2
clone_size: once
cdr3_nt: TGCGCCAGCAGCCTTGGGACTAGATTTAGCGGGGAGCTGTTTTTT
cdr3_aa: CASSLGTRFSGELFF

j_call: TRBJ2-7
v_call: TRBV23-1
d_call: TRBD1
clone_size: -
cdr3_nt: TGCGCCAGCAGTCAACCGAATCCCCCGAGCCGGGACAGCGTTTTGGGTATCTACGAGCAGTACTTC
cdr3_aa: CASSQPNPPSRDSVLGIYEQYF

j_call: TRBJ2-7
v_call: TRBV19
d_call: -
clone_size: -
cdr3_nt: TGTGCCAGTAGTATAGATGGCTTTGGCTACGAGCAGTACTTC
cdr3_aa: CASSIDGFGYEQYF

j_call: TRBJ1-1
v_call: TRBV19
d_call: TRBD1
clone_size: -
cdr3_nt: TGTGCCAGTAGTAACCGTCCGGGACAGAGCCTTTTCGAAGCTTTCTTT
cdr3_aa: CASSNRPGQSLFEAFF

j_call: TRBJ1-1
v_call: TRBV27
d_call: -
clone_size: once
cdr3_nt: TGTGCCAGCAGACCTCAGGTAGAGAACACTGAAGCTTTCTTT
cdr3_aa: CASRPQVENTEAFF

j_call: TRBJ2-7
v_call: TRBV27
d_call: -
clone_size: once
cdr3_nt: TGTGCCAGCAGACCCGGGACTGCGTCCTACGAGCAGTACTTC
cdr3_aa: CASRPGTASYEQYF

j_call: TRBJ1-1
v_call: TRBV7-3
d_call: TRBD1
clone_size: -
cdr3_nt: TGTGCCAGCAGCTTTGAAGCCCGAGGGACAGGGGATGACACTGAAGCTTTCTTT
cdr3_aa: CASSFEARGTGDDTEAFF

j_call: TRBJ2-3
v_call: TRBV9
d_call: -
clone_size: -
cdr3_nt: TGTGCCAGCAGTTCTAAAGTCGTTCCGGAAGATACGCAGTATTTT
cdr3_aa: CASSSKVVPEDTQYF

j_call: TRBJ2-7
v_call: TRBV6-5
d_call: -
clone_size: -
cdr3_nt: TGTGCCAGCAGTTACAGACCGGGAGTACGGCCCTACGAGCAGTACTTC
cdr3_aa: CASSYRPGVRPYEQYF

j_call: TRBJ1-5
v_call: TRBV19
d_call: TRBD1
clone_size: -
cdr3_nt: TGTGCCAGTAGTTTGGACAGGGGCAATCAGCCCCAGCATTTT
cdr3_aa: CASSLDRGNQPQHF

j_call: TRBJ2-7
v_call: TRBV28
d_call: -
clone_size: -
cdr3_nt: TGTGCCAGCAGTTCCCGTCCCGTGGACTCCTACGAGCAGTACTTC
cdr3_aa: CASSSRPVDSYEQYF

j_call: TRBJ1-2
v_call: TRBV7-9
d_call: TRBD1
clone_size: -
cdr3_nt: TGTGCCAGCAGCTTAGACGGGACAGGGTATGGCTACACCTTC
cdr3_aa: CASSLDGTGYGYTF

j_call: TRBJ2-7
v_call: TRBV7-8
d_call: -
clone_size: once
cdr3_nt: TGTGCCAGCAGCTTAGGGACTACCTACGAGCAGTACTTC
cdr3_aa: CASSLGTTYEQYF

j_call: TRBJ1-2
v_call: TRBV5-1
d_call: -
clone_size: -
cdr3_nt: TGCGCCAGCAGCTTGGGGCCCTATGGCTACACCTTC
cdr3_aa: CASSLGPYGYTF

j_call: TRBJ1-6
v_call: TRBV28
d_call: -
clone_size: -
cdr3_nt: TGTGCCAGCAGTCAGGGACCTATCAATTCACCCCTCCACTTT
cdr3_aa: CASSQGPINSPLHF

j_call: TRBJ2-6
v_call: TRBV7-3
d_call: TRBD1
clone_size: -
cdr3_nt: TGTGCCAGCAGCGCACAGGGGGCGCCTGGGGCCAACGTCCTGACTTTC
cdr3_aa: CASSAQGAPGANVLTF

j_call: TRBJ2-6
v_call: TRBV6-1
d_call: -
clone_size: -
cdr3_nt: TGTGCCAGCAGTCCGACAGAGTCTGGGGCCAACGTCCTGACTTTC
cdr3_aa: CASSPTESGANVLTF

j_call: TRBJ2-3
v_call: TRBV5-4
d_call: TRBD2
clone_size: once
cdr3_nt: TGTGCCAGCAGCGCCCAGCGGGGGGGCACAGATACGCAGTATTTT
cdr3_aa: CASSAQRGGTDTQYF

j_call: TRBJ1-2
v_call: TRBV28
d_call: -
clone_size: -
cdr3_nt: TGTGCCAGCAGTTCTGGACGGATCTATGGCTACACCTTC
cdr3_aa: CASSSGRIYGYTF

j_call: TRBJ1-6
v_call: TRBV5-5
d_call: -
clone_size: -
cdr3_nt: TGTGCCAGCAGCTTGGGGGCAGGGAGGAATTCACCCCTCCACTTT
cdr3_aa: CASSLGAGRNSPLHF

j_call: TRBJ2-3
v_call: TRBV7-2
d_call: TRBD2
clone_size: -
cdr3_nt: TGTGCCAGCAGCTTAGGTGGTGGGCTTGGGGGACTAGCGGGAGATACGCAGTATTTT
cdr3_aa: CASSLGGGLGGLAGDTQYF

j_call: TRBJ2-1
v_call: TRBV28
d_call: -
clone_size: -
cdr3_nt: TGTGCCAGCAGTTTTAGGCGGGGCGGATCCTACAATGAGCAGTTCTTC
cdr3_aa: CASSFRRGGSYNEQFF

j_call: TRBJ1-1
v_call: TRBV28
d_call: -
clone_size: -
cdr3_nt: TGTGCCAGCAGTCAACAGGGATTGAACACTGAAGCTTTCTTT
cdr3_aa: CASSQQGLNTEAFF

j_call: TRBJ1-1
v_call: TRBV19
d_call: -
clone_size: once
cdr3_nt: TGTGCCAGTAGTTTATGGACGGAAAACACTGAAGCTTTCTTT
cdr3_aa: CASSLWTENTEAFF

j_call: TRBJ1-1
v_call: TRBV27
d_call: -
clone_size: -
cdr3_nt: TGTGCCAGCAGTTTCAAGACAGGAGCGGCTTTCTTT
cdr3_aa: CASSFKTGAAFF

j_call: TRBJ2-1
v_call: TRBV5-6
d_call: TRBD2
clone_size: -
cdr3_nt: TGTGCCAGCAATAGCGGGAGGATATATGAGCAGTTCTTC
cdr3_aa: CASNSGRIYEQFF

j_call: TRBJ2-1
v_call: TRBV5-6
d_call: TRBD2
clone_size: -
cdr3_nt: TGTGCCAGCAGCGGGCTAGCGGGAGGGCTGTACAATGAGCAGTTCTTC
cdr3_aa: CASSGLAGGLYNEQFF

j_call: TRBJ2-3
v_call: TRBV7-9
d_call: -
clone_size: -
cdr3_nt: TGTGCCAGCAGCTTAGACTCTGCTGGGATCACAGATACGCAGTATTTT
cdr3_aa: CASSLDSAGITDTQYF

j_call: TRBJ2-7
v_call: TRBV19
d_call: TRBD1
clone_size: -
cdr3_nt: TGTGCCAGTAGTGCACCCCTCGGGGGGACAGGGATCAACGAGCAGTACTTC
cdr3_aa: CASSAPLGGTGINEQYF

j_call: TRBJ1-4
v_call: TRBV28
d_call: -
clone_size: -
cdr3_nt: TGTGCCAGCAGTTTTCCTGGTCTCTTTAATGAAAAACTGTTTTTT
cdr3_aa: CASSFPGLFNEKLFF

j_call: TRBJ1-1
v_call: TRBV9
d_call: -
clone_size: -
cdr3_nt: TGTGCCAGCAGCGTAAAGGGGAACACTGAAGCTTTCTTT
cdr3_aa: CASSVKGNTEAFF

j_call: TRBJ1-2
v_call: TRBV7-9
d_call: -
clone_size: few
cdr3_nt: TGTGCCAGCAGTGACACGGTGTCCGGCTACACCTTC
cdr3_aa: CASSDTVSGYTF

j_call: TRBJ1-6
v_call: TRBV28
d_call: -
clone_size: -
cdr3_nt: TGTGCCAGCACCTTGGCCCAGGGGAGCTCCTATAATTCACCCCTCCACTTT
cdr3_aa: CASTLAQGSSYNSPLHF

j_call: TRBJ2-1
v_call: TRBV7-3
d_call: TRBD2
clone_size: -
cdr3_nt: TGTGCCAGCAGCCGAACCCCTGGGACTAGCGGGAGCGGGTACAATGAGCAGTTCTTC
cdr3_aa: CASSRTPGTSGSGYNEQFF

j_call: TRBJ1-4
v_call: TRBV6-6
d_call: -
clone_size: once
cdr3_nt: TGTGCCAGCAGTTACTCGAGTTTCTCAACTAATGAAAAACTGTTTTTT
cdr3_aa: CASSYSSFSTNEKLFF

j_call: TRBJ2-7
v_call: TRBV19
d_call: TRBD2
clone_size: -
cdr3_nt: TGTGCCAGTAAGTCTAGCGGGAGCCAACACTCCTACGAGCAGTACTTC
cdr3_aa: CASKSSGSQHSYEQYF

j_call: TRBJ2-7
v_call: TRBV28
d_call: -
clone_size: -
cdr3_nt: TGTGCCAGCAGTTTTGGCCCTGTTCCATCCGAGCAGTACTTC
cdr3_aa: CASSFGPVPSEQYF

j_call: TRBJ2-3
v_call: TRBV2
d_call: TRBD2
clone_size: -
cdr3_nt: TGTGCCAGGAGGGACTTGCGGGAGGTTGCAGATACGCAGTATTTT
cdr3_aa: CARRDLREVADTQYF

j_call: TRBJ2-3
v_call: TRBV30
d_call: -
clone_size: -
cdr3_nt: TGTGCCTGGAGTACAGGTAGCACAGATACGCAGTATTTT
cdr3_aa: CAWSTGSTDTQYF

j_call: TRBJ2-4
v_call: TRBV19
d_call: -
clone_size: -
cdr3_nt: TGTGCCAGTAGTCCTTTTGGGGGGGCAGGACTAGCCAAAAACATTCAGTACTTC
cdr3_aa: CASSPFGGAGLAKNIQYF

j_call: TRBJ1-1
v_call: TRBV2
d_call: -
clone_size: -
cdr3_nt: TGTGCCAGCAGTGACCCCGGCGACACTGAAGCTTTCTTT
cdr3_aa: CASSDPGDTEAFF

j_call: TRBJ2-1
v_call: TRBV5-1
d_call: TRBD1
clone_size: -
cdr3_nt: TGCGCCAGCAGCTTGACGACAGGGGAATTCAATGAGCAGTTCTTC
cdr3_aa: CASSLTTGEFNEQFF

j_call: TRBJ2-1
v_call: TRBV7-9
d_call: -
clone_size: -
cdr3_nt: TGTGCCAGCAGCCCTCGAGATATGAGGGCCAAAGGGCCTGGCAATGAGCAGTTCTTC
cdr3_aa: CASSPRDMRAKGPGNEQFF

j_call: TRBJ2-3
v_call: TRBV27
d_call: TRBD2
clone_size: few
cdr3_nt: TGTGCCAGCAGTTTTTCCGGGACTAGCGGCACAGATACGCAGTATTTT
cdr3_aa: CASSFSGTSGTDTQYF

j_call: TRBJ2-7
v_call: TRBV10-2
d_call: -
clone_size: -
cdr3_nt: TGCGCCAGCAGTGAGTCCGCAGAGCAGTACTTC
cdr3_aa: CASSESAEQYF